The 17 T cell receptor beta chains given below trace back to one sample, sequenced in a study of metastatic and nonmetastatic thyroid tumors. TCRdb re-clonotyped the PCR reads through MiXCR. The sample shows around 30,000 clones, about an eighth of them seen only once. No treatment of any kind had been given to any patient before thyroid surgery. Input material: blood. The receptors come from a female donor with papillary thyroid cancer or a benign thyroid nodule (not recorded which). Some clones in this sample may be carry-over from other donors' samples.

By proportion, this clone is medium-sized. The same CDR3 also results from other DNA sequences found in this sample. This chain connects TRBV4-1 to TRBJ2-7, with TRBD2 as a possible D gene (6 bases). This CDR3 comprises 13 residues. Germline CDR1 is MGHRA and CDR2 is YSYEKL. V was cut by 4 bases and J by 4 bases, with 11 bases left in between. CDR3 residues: CASSPSGTYEQYF. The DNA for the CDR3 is TGCGCCAGCAGCCCGTCAGGGACTTACGAGCAGTACTTC.

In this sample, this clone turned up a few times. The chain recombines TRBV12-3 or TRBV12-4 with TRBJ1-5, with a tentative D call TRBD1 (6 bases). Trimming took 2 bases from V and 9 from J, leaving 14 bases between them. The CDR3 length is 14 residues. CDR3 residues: CASSLQGKGGPQHF. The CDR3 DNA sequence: TGTGCCAGCAGTTTACAGGGGAAAGGTGGGCCCCAGCATTTT.

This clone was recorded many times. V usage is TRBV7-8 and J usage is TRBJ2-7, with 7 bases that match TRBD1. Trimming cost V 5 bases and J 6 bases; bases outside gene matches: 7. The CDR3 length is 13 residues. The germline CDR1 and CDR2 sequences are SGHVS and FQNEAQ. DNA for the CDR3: TGTGCCAGCAGCGTCAGGGGGTGGGTCGAGCAGTACTTC. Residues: CASSVRGWVEQYF.

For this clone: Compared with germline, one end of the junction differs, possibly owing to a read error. CDR3 sequence reads: CASSNASTYEQHF. The CDR3 DNA reads as TGTGCCAGCAGCAACGCCTCGACCTACGAGCAGCACTTC. V and J are TRBV12-3 or TRBV12-4 and TRBJ2-7; no clear D. This CDR3 is built from 13 residues.

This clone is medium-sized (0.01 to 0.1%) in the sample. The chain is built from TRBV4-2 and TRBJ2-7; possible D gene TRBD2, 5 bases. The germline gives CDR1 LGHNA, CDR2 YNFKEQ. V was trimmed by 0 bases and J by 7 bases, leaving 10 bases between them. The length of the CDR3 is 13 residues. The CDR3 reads CASSQEAGWEQYF. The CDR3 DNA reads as TGTGCCAGCAGCCAAGAGGCGGGTTGGGAGCAGTACTTC.

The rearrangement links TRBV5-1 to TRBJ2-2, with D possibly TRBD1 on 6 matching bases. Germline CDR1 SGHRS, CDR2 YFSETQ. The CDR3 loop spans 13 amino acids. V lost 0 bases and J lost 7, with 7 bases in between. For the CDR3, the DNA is TGCGCCAGCAGCTTGGAAGGGGGCGGGGAGCTGTTTTTT. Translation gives CASSLEGGGELFF.

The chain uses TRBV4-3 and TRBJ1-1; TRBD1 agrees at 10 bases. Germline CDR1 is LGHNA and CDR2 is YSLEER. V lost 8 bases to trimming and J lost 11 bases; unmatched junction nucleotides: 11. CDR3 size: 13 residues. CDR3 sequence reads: CASCLGDRGRAFF. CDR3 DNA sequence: TGCGCCAGCTGCCTAGGTGACAGGGGGCGGGCTTTCTTT.

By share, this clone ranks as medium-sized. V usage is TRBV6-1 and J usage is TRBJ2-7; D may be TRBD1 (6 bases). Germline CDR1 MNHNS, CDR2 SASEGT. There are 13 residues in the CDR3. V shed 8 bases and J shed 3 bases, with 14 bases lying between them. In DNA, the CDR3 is TGTGCCAGCGGGACAAACAATATCTACGAGCAGTACTTC. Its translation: CASGTNNIYEQYF.

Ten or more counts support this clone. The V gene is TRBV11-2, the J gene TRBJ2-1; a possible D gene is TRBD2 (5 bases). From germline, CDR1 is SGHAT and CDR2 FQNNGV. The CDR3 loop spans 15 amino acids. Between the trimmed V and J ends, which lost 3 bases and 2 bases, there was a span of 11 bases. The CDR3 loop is CASSLYSETYNEQFF. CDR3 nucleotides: TGTGCCAGCAGCTTGTATAGCGAGACCTACAATGAGCAGTTCTTC.

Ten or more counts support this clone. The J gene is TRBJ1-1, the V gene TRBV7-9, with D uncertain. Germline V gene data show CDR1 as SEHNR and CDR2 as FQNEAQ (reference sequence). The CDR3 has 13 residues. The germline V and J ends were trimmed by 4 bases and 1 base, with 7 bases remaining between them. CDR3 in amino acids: CASSYVANTEAFF. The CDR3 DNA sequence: TGTGCCAGCAGCTATGTCGCGAACACTGAAGCTTTCTTT.

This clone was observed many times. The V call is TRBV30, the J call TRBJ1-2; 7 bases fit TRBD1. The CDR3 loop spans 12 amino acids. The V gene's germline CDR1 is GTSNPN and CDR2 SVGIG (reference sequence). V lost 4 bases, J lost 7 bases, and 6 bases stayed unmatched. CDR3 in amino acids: CAWMTGSSGYTF. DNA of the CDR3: TGTGCCTGGATGACAGGGTCCAGTGGCTACACCTTC. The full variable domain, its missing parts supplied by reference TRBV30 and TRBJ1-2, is SQTIHQWPATLVQPVGSPLSLECTVEGTSNPNLYWYRQAAGRGLQLLFYSVGIGQISSEVPQNLSASRPQDRQFILSSKKLLLSDSGFYLCAWMTGSSGYTFGSGTRLTVV.

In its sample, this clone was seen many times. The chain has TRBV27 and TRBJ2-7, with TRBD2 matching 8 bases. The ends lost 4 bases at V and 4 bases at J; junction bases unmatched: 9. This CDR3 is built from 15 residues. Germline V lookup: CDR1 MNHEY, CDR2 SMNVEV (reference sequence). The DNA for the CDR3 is TGTGCCAGCAGTTACTCGACTAGCGTGATTTACGAGCAGTACTTC. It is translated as CASSYSTSVIYEQYF.

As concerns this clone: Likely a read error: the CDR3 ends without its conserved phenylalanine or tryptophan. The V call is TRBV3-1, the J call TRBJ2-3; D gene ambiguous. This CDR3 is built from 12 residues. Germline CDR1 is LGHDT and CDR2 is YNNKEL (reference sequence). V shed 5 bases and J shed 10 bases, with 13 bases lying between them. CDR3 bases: TGTGCCAGCAGCTACGACCAAGGTGCGCAGTATCTT. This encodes CASSYDQGAQYL.

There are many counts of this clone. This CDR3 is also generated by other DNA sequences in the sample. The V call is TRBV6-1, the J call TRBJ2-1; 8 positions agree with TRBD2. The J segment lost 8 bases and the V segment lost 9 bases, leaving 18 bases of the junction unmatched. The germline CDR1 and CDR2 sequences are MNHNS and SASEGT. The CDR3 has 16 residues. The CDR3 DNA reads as TGTGCCAGTCGACGAGTGGTCGCGGGAGGCGACTATGAGCAGTTCTTC. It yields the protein CASRRVVAGGDYEQFF.

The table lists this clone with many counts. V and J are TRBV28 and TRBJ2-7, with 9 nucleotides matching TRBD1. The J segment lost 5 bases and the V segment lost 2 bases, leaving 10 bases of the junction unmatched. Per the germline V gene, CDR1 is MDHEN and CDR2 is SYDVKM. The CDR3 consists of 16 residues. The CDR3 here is CASSLGAGTGSNEQYF. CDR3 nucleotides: TGTGCCAGCAGTTTAGGGGCCGGGACAGGGAGCAACGAGCAGTACTTC.

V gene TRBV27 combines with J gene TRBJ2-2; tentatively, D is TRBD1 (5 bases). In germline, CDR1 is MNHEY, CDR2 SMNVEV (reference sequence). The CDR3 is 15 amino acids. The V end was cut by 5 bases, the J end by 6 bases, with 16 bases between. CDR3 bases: TGTGCCAGCAGTCCCAGCCCCACAGGAGCCGGGGAGCTGTTTTTT. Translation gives CASSPSPTGAGELFF.

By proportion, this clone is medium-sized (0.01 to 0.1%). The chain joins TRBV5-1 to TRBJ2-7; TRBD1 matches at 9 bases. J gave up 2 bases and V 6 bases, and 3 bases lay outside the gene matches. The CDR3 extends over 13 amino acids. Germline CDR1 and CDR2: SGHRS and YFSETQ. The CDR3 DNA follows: TGCGCCAGCATGGGGGACAGGGCCTACGAGCAGTACTTC. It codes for CASMGDRAYEQYF.